This T cell receptor beta chain was sequenced in a study of blood T cell repertoires in COVID-19. Trimming cost V 0 bases and J 2 bases, with 12 bases left between them. The CDR3 has 15 amino acids. Germline-derived CDR1 and CDR2 are SGHKS and YYEKEE (reference sequence). The table came from immunoSEQ multiplex PCR; TCRdb's copy has only in-frame clones and leaves some out. The sample consists of 20,000 to 30,000 clones, over 70% of them appearing once. The sample holds one count of this clone. This clonotype was sampled from a man aged 80 or over with active or convalescent COVID-19. Sequenced input: peripheral blood. The V and J genes are TRBV5-5 and TRBJ2-7; D is possibly TRBD1 (5 bases). The CDR3 loop is CASSLAPQGPYEQYF. The DNA of the CDR3 is TGTGCCAGCAGCTTGGCCCCGCAGGGTCCCTACGAGCAGTACTTC.